These T cell receptor beta chains were read from a single sample in a study of T-cell reconstitution after alpha-beta-depleted transplantation in children. TCRdb reprocessed the PCR reads with MiXCR, giving one entry per CDR3 protein. The sample has a few hundred thousand distinct CDR3 sequences; 25% to 30% are singletons. Sequencing was performed on PBMCs, taken before TCRalphabeta/CD19-depleted stem cell transplant. The receptor source for this set is a boy in the first two years of life with Wiskott-Aldrich syndrome, due to receive a stem cell transplant. Each CDR3 is given with its conserved first and last residue. The order of the fields is V gene, clone size, J gene, D gene, CDR3 DNA, CDR3 protein. A D gene is named only where the DNA matches it firmly. Size is omitted from some rows. Given values are once, few, many or a class for expanded clones.

>TRBV5-1|few|TRBJ1-6|.
TGCGCCAGCAGCTTGGTAGGGGACGGTAATTCACCCCTCCACTTT
CASSLVGDGNSPLHF
>TRBV5-1|.|TRBJ2-5|TRBD1
TGCGCCAGCAGCCCACAGGGGAGAGGAGAGACCCAGTACTTC
CASSPQGRGETQYF
>TRBV6-2/TRBV6-3|.|TRBJ1-2|.
TGTGCCAGCAGTTATGCCGGGCTGTATGGCTACACCTTC
CASSYAGLYGYTF
>TRBV13|few|TRBJ2-7|.
TGTGCCAGCAGCTTACAAGTTGGGGGTTACGAGCAGTACTTC
CASSLQVGGYEQYF
>TRBV7-2|.|TRBJ2-7|TRBD2
TGTGCCAGCAGCTTAGTGTCGAGCGGGAGACAGTACGAGCAGTACTTC
CASSLVSSGRQYEQYF
>TRBV5-5|.|TRBJ2-5|TRBD2
TGTGCCAGCAGCTTGAGCCTAGCGGGTAGCCAAGAGACCCAGTACTTC
CASSLSLAGSQETQYF
>TRBV20-1|.|TRBJ1-2|.
TGCAGTGCTAGAGGCGGCCCTAAGGGACCTAACTATGGCTACACCTTC
CSARGGPKGPNYGYTF
>TRBV5-1|.|TRBJ2-5|.
TGCGCCAGCAGCTTTAGACAGGTTCAAGAGACCCAGTACTTC
CASSFRQVQETQYF
>TRBV5-4|few|TRBJ1-1|.
TGTGCCAGCAGCCCCAAAGGGATGCGATCTACTGAAGCTTTCTTT
CASSPKGMRSTEAFF
>TRBV7-3|few|TRBJ2-1|TRBD1
TGTGCCAGCAGCTACAGGGGAAATTACAATGAGCAGTTCTTC
CASSYRGNYNEQFF
>TRBV5-1|.|TRBJ2-1|.
TGCGCCAGCAGCTTGGGGCTTGGCAGAATTGGAAATGAGCAGTTCTTC
CASSLGLGRIGNEQFF
>TRBV7-6|.|TRBJ2-1|.
TGTGCCAGCAGCTTAGCGGGGGCCAACAATGAGCAGTTCTTC
CASSLAGANNEQFF
>TRBV5-1|few|TRBJ1-4|.
TGCGCCAGCAGCTTGGGTGCGGATTTCGATGAAAAACTGTTTTTT
CASSLGADFDEKLFF
>TRBV20-1|.|TRBJ1-6|.
TGCAGTGCTAGAGATCGGGGAGCTCCTTCACCCCTCCACTTT
CSARDRGAPSPLHF
>TRBV7-3|.|TRBJ1-4|.
TGTGCCAGCAGCTTGGCTGCCGGTGAAAAACTGTTTTTT
CASSLAAGEKLFF
>TRBV20-1|few|TRBJ2-2|TRBD2
TGCAGTGCTAGAGAGGTAGCGGGAGGGCCCGACGGGGAGCTGTTTTTT
CSAREVAGGPDGELFF
>TRBV5-1|few|TRBJ2-3|.
TGCGCCAGCAGCTTGGATGGACTATCAGATACGCAGTATTTT
CASSLDGLSDTQYF
>TRBV15|few|TRBJ2-7|TRBD1
TGTGCCACCAGCAGAGTAGGACAGGCCTCCTACGAGCAGTACTTC
CATSRVGQASYEQYF
>TRBV24-1|few|TRBJ2-4|.
TGTGCCACCAGTGAGGCCAGGAGAGCCAAAAACATTCAGTACTTC
CATSEARRAKNIQYF
>TRBV27|.|TRBJ2-1|.
TGTGCCAGCAGTTTATCGGCCCTAGGGGCGGGTCGGAACAATGAGCAGTTCTTC
CASSLSALGAGRNNEQFF
>TRBV5-1|few|TRBJ1-4|.
TGCGCCAGCAGCTCCGTACCAACTAATGAAAAACTGTTTTTT
CASSSVPTNEKLFF
>TRBV10-1|few|TRBJ2-7|.
TGCGCCAGCAGTGAAGGTGGCAAATCCTACGAGCAGTACTTC
CASSEGGKSYEQYF
>TRBV19|.|TRBJ2-1|.
TGTGCCAGTAGTGGGATGTGGGATGAGCAGTTCTTC
CASSGMWDEQFF
>TRBV12-3/TRBV12-4|few|TRBJ1-4|TRBD1
TGTGCCAGCAGTGATCCAGGGGGCGTTGGTGAAAAACTGTTTTTT
CASSDPGGVGEKLFF
>TRBV15|few|TRBJ2-7|.
TGTGCCACCAGCAGAGAAGGTGGGGGAAACTACGAGCAGTACTTC
CATSREGGGNYEQYF
>TRBV5-1|.|TRBJ1-1|.
TGCGCCAGCAGCTTATATACCGGGACGGTGAACACTGAAGCTTTCTTT
CASSLYTGTVNTEAFF
>TRBV20-1|.|TRBJ2-5|TRBD2
TGCAGTGCCACCACTAGCGGCGCCGGGGAGACCCAGTACTTC
CSATTSGAGETQYF
>TRBV12-3/TRBV12-4|.|TRBJ2-7|TRBD2
TGTGCCAGCGGTTCGACTAGCGCTCATTACGAGCAGTACTTC
CASGSTSAHYEQYF
>TRBV7-9|few|TRBJ1-2|.
TGTGCCAGCAGCTTAGGAGGCAGTTCCAACTATGGCTACACCTTC
CASSLGGSSNYGYTF
>TRBV28|few|TRBJ1-6|.
TGTGCCAGCAGTTTACATCGCGAGAGTTCACCCCTCCACTTT
CASSLHRESSPLHF
>TRBV10-3|few|TRBJ2-2|TRBD1
TGTGCCATCAGTGGTTCGGACAGGGGGGACACCGGGGAGCTGTTTTTT
CAISGSDRGDTGELFF
>TRBV5-1|.|TRBJ2-7|TRBD1
TGCGCCAGCAGCATCAGGACAGGGAACTACGAGCAGTACTTC
CASSIRTGNYEQYF
>TRBV11-2|.|TRBJ2-1|TRBD2
TGTGCCAGCAGTGTCACTAGCGGGAGTGAGCAGTTCTTC
CASSVTSGSEQFF
>TRBV27|few|TRBJ2-1|.
TGTGCCAGCAGTTTGGGGGCCAGGTCTGGTGAGCAGTTCTTC
CASSLGARSGEQFF
>TRBV5-1|.|TRBJ2-4|.
TGCGCCAGCAGCTTGGTGGCAGGGTCTTATCAGTACTTC
CASSLVAGSYQYF
>TRBV5-1|.|TRBJ2-2|TRBD1
TGCGCCAGCAGCAAGGGACAGGCGAACACCGGGGAGCTGTTTTTT
CASSKGQANTGELFF
>TRBV28|.|TRBJ2-6|.
TGTGCCAGCAGTTGGCACAGGGCGAGCGGGGCCAACGTCCTGACTTTC
CASSWHRASGANVLTF
>TRBV20-1|few|TRBJ2-1|TRBD2
TGCAGTGCCTGTAGCGGGAGGGCCCGGGAGCAGTTCTTC
CSACSGRAREQFF
>TRBV2|.|TRBJ2-1|.
TGTGCCAGCAGTGAAGCAAGAGCGTCTCTCCTCAATGAGCAGTTCTTC
CASSEARASLLNEQFF